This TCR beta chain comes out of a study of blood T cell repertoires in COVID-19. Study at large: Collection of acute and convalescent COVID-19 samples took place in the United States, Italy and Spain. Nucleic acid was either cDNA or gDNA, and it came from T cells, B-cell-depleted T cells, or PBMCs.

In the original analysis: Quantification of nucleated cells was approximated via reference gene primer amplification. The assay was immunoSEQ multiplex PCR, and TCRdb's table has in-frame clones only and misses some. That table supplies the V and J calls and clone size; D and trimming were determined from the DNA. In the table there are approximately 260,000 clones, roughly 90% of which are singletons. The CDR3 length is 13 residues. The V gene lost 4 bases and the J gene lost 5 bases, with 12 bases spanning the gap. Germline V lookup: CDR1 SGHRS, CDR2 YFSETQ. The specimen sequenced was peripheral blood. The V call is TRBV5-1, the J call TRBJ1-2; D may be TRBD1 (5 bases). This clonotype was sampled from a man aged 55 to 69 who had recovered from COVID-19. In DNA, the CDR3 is TGCGCCAGCAGCACCGGGACTGAATATGGCTACACCTTC. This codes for CASSTGTEYGYTF.